The 8 T cell receptor beta chains given below trace back to one sample, sequenced in a study of cytomegalovirus exposure and HLA in healthy donors. With 60 Vbeta and 13 Jbeta primers, the PCR was carried out. Repertoires were generated with immunoSEQ multiplex PCR, while TCRdb's copy carries only in-frame clones and drops some. The data contain roughly 100,000 clones, approximately 11% of them singletons. Sequenced material: PBMCs. The receptors shown here come from a man aged 40-49 years in good health and CMV-seropositive.

The table lists this clone with a few counts. The J gene is TRBJ1-5, the V gene TRBV30, with 9 nucleotides matching TRBD1. The germline V gene has CDR1 GTSNPN and CDR2 SVGIG (reference sequence). This CDR3 contains 13 residues. The J segment lost 6 bases and the V segment lost 1 base, leaving 1 base of the junction unmatched. The CDR3 region is CAWSDRGRQPQHF. As DNA, the CDR3 is TGTGCCTGGAGTGACAGGGGGCGTCAGCCCCAGCATTTT.

This chain joins TRBV5-1 and TRBJ1-2; D may be TRBD1 (6 bases). Germline V gene sequence: CDR1 SGHRS, CDR2 YFSETQ. With 0 bases removed from V and 3 bases from J, the gap between germline ends came to 9 bases. The CDR3 sequence is 14 residues long. CDR3 coding DNA: TGCGCCAGCAGCTTGGTCAGGGGAGACTATGGCTACACCTTC. Residues: CASSLVRGDYGYTF.

This clone has more than one count but fewer than ten. This chain joins TRBV19 and TRBJ1-1, with a tentative D call TRBD1 (5 bases). This CDR3 has 12 residues. V was shortened by 5 bases and J by 6 bases, with 10 bases between the two germline ends. Germline values: CDR1 LNHDA, CDR2 SQIVND (reference sequence). The CDR3 loop is CASSRGGSEAFF. The CDR3 DNA is TGTGCCAGTAGTCGGGGGGGATCTGAAGCTTTCTTT.

In this sample, this clone turned up a few times. The gene calls are TRBV11-2 and TRBJ2-7; no reliable D call. The ends were cut back, 1 base at V and 7 bases at J, with 8 bases in the middle. The CDR3 consists of 12 residues. Germline V CDR1 and CDR2: SGHAT, FQNNGV. The CDR3 loop is CASSLGLREQYF. CDR3 bases: TGTGCCAGCAGCTTAGGCTTGCGGGAGCAGTACTTC. Complete variable domain (other parts from reference TRBV11-2 and TRBJ2-7): EAGVAQSPRYKIIEKRQSVAFWCNPISGHATLYWYQQILGQGPKLLIQFQNNGVVDDSQLPKDRFSAERLKGVDSTLKIQPAKLEDSAVYLCASSLGLREQYFGPGTRLTVT.

This clone was picked up a small number of times. Lacking the conserved final phenylalanine or tryptophan, this CDR3 likely reflects a read error. The chain joins TRBV29-1 to TRBJ1-1, with D unclear. The CDR3 consists of 11 residues. Germline-derived CDR1 and CDR2 are SQVTM and ANQGSEA. Here the CDR3 reads CSVRRETEAFL. The CDR3 region has the DNA TGCAGTGTGAGACGGGAAACTGAAGCTTTCTTG.

The chain joins TRBV27 to TRBJ2-7; TRBD1 aligns across 9 bases. The V and J ends lost 4 bases and 1 base, in that order; junction bases with no gene match: 5. This CDR3 is 15 amino acids long. Germline assignment: CDR1 MNHEY and CDR2 SMNVEV (reference sequence). The DNA of the CDR3 is TGTGCCAGCAGTTCATCCGGGACAGGGTCCTACGAGCAGTACTTC. Protein sequence: CASSSSGTGSYEQYF.

The table lists this clone with a few counts. The rearrangement links TRBV5-1 to TRBJ1-5; a possible D gene is TRBD1 (5 bases). Germline CDR1 and CDR2: SGHRS and YFSETQ. This CDR3 comprises 13 residues. V was shortened by 4 bases and J by 7 bases, with 12 bases between the two germline ends. The chain's CDR3 is CASSPGGGQPQHF. The DNA for the CDR3 is TGCGCCAGCAGCCCTGGGGGGGGGCAGCCCCAGCATTTT.

This sequence joins TRBV30 and TRBJ1-4; D call uncertain. The germline gives CDR1 GTSNPN, CDR2 SVGIG (reference sequence). V lost 1 base to trimming and J lost 4 bases, with 7 bases between them. This CDR3 spans 13 amino acids. The CDR3 spells CAWSANSNEKLFF. The CDR3 DNA follows: TGTGCCTGGAGTGCTAACAGTAATGAAAAACTGTTTTTT.